This T cell receptor beta chain appears in the sequencing data of a study of human T cells and chemical hapten exposure. The CDR3 contains 16 residues. V shed 5 bases, J shed 4 bases, and the junction held 10 bases outside the gene matches. Germline V gives CDR1 SEHNR, CDR2 FQNEAQ (reference sequence). TCRdb independently ran MiXCR on the RACE reads; one entry per CDR3 protein. The table lists about 97,000 distinct CDR3 sequences, roughly a quarter of them singletons. The time point was: patch test 3, about 24 weeks after DPC sensitization. The treatment was: therapeutic diphenylcyclopropenone sensitization with weekly scalp DPC.

This TCR came from a man in his forties or fifties with alopecia areata. Some clones in this sample may be carry-over from other donors' samples. Sequenced here: whole blood, sampled in connection with sensitization to the hapten diphenylcyclopropenone (DPC). The chain has TRBV7-9 and TRBJ2-1, with TRBD1 matching over 8 bases. In DNA form, the CDR3 reads TGTGCCAGCAGCCTATTCAGGGGGCCCTTGTACAATGAGCAGTTCTTC. Translation gives CASSLFRGPLYNEQFF.